The TCR beta chain under discussion was sequenced for a study of cytomegalovirus exposure and HLA in healthy donors. Points from the study as a whole: Among the CMV-associated chains, three were confirmed in vitro as specific for CMV antigens.

PCR involved 60 Vbeta and 13 Jbeta primers. Method: immunoSEQ multiplex PCR; TCRdb's copy keeps in-frame clones and lacks some. Here the sample spans 75,000 to 90,000 clones, 85% being singletons. Concerning this clone: Its antigen is not identified.

CDR1 and CDR2 from the germline V gene are ENHRY and SYGVKD. This CDR3 comprises 15 residues. The junction had 4 bases not matched to a gene; V was cut back by 5 bases and J by 4 bases. This chain joins TRBV10-3 and TRBJ2-1; 11 positions agree with TRBD2. Sequenced: PBMCs. The sequence was collected from a man aged 40-49 years in good health and CMV-seropositive. The CDR3 bases are TGTGCCATCAGTCGACCTAGCGGGAGGTACAATGAGCAGTTCTTC. Its translation: CAISRPSGRYNEQFF.